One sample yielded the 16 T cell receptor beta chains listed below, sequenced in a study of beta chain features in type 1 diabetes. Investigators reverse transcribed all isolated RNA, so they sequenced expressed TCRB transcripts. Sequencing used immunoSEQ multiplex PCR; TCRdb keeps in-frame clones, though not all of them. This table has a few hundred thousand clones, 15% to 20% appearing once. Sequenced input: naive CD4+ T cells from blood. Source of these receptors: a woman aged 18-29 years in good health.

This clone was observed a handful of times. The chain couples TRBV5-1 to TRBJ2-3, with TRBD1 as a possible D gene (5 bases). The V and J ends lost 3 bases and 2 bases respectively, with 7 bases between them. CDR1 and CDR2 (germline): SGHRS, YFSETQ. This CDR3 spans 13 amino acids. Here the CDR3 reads CASSWGSTDTQYF. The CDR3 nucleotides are TGCGCCAGCAGCTGGGGCTCCACAGATACGCAGTATTTT.

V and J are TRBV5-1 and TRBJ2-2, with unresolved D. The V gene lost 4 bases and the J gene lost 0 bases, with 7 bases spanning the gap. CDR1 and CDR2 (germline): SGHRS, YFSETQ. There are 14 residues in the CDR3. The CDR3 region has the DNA TGCGCCAGCAGCGCCGACACGAACACCGGGGAGCTGTTTTTT. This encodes CASSADTNTGELFF.

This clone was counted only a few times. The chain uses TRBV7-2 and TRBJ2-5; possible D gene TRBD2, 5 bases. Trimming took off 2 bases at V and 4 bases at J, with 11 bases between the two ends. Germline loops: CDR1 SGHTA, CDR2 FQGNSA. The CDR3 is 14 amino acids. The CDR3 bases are TGTGCCAGCAGCTTACCCCTAGCCCGAGAGACCCAGTACTTC. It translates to CASSLPLARETQYF.

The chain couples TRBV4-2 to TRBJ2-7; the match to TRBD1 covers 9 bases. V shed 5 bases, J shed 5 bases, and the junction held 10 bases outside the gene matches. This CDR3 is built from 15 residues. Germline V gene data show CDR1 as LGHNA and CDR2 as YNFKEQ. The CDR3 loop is CASSGRDRDVNEQYF. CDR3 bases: TGTGCCAGCAGCGGACGGGACAGGGACGTCAACGAGCAGTACTTC.

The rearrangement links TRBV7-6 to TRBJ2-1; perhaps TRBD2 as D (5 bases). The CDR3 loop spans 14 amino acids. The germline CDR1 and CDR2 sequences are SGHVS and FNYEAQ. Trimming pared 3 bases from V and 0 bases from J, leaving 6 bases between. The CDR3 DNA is TGTGCCAGCAGCTTTGGACTCTCCTACAATGAGCAGTTCTTC. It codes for CASSFGLSYNEQFF.

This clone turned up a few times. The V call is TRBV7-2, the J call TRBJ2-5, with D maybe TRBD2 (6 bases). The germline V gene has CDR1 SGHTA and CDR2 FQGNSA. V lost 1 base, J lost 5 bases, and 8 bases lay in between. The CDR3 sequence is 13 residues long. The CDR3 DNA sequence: TGTGCCAGCAGCTTAGGGGGGGACGAGACCCAGTACTTC. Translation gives CASSLGGDETQYF. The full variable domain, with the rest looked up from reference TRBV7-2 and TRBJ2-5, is GAGVSQSPSNKVTEKGKDVELRCDPISGHTALYWYRQSLGQGLEFLIYFQGNSAPDKSGLPSDRFSAERTGGSVSTLTIQRTQQEDSAVYLCASSLGGDETQYFGPGTRLLVL.

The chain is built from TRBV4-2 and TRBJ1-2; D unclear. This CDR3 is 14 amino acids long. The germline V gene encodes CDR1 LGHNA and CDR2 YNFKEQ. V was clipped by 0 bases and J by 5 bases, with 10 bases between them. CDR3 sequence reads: CASSQDVTSYGYTF. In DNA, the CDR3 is TGTGCCAGCAGCCAAGATGTAACTTCTTATGGCTACACCTTC.

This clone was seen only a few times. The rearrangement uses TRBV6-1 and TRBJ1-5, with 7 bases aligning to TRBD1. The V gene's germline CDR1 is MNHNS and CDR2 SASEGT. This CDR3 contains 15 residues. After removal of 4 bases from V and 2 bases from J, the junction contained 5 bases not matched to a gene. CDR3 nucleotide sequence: TGTGCCAGCAGTGCGCGAGGACAGGGCAATCAGCCCCAGCATTTT. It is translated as CASSARGQGNQPQHF.

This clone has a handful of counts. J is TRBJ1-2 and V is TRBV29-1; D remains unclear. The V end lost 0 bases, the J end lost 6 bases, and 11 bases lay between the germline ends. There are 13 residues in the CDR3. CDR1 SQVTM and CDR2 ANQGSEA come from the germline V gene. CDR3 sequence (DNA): TGCAGCGTTGAAGAGGGAGTGCAAGATGGCTACACCTTC. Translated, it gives CSVEEGVQDGYTF.

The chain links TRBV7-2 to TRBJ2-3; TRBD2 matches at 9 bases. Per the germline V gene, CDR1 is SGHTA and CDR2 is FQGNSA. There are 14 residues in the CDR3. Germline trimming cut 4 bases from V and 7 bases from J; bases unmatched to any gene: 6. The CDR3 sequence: CASSYLAGFNTQYF. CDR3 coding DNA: TGTGCCAGCAGCTATCTAGCGGGGTTTAATACGCAGTATTTT.

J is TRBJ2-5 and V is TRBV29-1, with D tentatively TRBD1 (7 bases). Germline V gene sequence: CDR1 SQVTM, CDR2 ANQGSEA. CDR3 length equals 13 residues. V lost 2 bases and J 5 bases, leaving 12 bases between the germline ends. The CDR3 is CSVESAGGETQYF. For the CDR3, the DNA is TGCAGCGTTGAATCCGCAGGGGGGGAGACCCAGTACTTC.

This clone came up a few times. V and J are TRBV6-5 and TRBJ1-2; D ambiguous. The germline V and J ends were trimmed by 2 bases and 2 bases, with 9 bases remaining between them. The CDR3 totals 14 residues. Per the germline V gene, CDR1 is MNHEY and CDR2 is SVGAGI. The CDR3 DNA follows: TGTGCCAGCAGTTACCTGGGAGCCAACTATGGCTACACCTTC. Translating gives CASSYLGANYGYTF.

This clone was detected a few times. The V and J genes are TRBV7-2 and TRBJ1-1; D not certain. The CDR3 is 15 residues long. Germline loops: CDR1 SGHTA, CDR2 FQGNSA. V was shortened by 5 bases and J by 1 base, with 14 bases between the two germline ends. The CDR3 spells CASSEQALKNTEAFF. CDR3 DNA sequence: TGTGCCAGCAGCGAGCAGGCACTTAAGAACACTGAAGCTTTCTTT.

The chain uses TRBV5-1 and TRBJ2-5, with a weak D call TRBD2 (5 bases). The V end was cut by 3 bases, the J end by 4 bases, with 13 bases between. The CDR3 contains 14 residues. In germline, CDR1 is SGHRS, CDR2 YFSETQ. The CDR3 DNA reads TGCGCCAGCAGCTACCCCCGGGGTGGAGAGACCCAGTACTTC. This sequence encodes CASSYPRGGETQYF.

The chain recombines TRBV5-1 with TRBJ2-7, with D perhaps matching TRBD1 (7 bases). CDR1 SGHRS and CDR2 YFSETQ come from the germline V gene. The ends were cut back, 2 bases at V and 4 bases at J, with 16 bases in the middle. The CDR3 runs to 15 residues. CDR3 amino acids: CASSLGPGGNYEQYF. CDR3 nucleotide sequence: TGCGCCAGCAGCTTAGGGCCAGGGGGGAATTACGAGCAGTACTTC.

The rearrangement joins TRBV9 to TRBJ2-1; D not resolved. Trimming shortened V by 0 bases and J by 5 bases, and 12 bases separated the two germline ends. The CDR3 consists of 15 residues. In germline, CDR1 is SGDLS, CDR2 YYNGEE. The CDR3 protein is CASSVGISLNNEQFF. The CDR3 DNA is TGTGCCAGCAGCGTAGGTATTAGCCTCAACAATGAGCAGTTCTTC.